Shown below are 3 T cell receptor beta chains from a single sample sequenced in a study of blood T cell repertoires in COVID-19. Clones were read by immunoSEQ multiplex PCR, and TCRdb kept only the in-frame ones, dropping some. This table has 360,000 or so clones, about 90% appearing once. Sequencing input: PBMCs or T cells enriched from blood (not recorded which). The source of these receptors is a woman aged 25 to 39 who had recovered from COVID-19.

With regard to this clone: Other DNA sequences within the sample encode an identical CDR3. The chain links TRBV29-1 to TRBJ1-1, with no clear D. Trimming cost V 4 bases and J 0 bases, with 9 bases left between them. CDR3 length: 13 amino acids. Germline V lookup: CDR1 SQVTM, CDR2 ANQGSEA. This CDR3 is CSVAGRMNTEAFF. Written as DNA, the CDR3 is TGCAGCGTTGCAGGCAGGATGAACACTGAAGCTTTCTTT. Looking up the rest from reference TRBV29-1 and TRBJ1-1 gives the full variable domain: SAVISQKPSRDICQRGTSLTIQCQVDSQVTMMFWYRQQPGQSLTLIATANQGSEATYESGFVIDKFPISRPNLTFSTLTVSNMSPEDSSIYLCSVAGRMNTEAFFGQGTRLTVV.

The V and J genes are TRBV7-9 and TRBJ1-5, with D possibly matching TRBD1 (5 bases). The CDR3 sequence is 15 residues long. The V and J ends lost 5 bases and 1 base respectively, with 12 bases between them. Germline lookup yields CDR1 SEHNR and CDR2 FQNEAQ (reference sequence). CDR3 sequence: CASSPMGGSNQPQHF. For the CDR3, the DNA is TGTGCCAGCAGCCCTATGGGGGGGAGCAATCAGCCCCAGCATTTT.

With respect to this clone: Distinct nucleotide sequences in the sample also encode this CDR3. The rearrangement uses TRBV18 and TRBJ2-7; 8 nucleotides align to TRBD2. The CDR3 runs to 14 residues. Germline V gene lookup returns CDR1 KGHSH and CDR2 LQKENI. J was trimmed by 2 bases and V by 3 bases; bases with no gene match: 3. The DNA of the CDR3 is TGTGCCAGCTCACCCCCGGGACTAGCCTACGAGCAGTACTTC. The encoded protein is CASSPPGLAYEQYF. Full variable domain (remainder filled in from reference TRBV18 and TRBJ2-7): NAGVMQNPRHLVRRRGQEARLRCSPMKGHSHVYWYRQLPEEGLKFMVYLQKENIIDESGMPKERFSAEFPKEGPSILRIQQVVRGDSAAYFCASSPPGLAYEQYFGPGTRLTVT.